These 27 T cell receptor beta chains were sequenced from one sample in a study of shared clonotypes between healthy human individuals. Sequencing was performed with immunoSEQ multiplex PCR; in TCRdb, only in-frame clones are kept and a portion is missing. In the table there are about 650,000 clones, 95% of which are singletons. CD45RO-negative cells were positively selected for CCR7, leaving out terminally differentiated effector memory CD45RA+ cells. The sample taken for sequencing was naive CD8+ T cells sorted from blood. The receptors stem from a woman younger than 45 in good health.

The chain joins TRBV7-6 to TRBJ2-3; TRBD2 aligns across 12 bases. V dropped 1 base and J dropped 0; count of bases not matched to a gene: 2. Germline V gene data show CDR1 as SGHVS and CDR2 as FNYEAQ. This CDR3 contains 17 residues. DNA of the CDR3: TGTGCCAGCAGCTTAGTTGGGACTAGCGGGAGCACAGATACGCAGTATTTT. This sequence encodes CASSLVGTSGSTDTQYF.

The chain employs TRBV5-4 and TRBJ1-1, with D unresolved. Trimming took off 3 bases at V and 1 base at J, with 10 bases between the two ends. Germline CDR1 is SGHNT and CDR2 is YYREEE (reference sequence). This CDR3 is 14 amino acids long. The chain's CDR3 is CASSYPSGNTEAFF. For the CDR3, the DNA is TGTGCCAGCAGCTACCCCAGCGGGAACACTGAAGCTTTCTTT.

The V gene is TRBV27, the J gene TRBJ1-4; 7 bases are a match to TRBD1. Germline V lookup: CDR1 MNHEY, CDR2 SMNVEV (reference sequence). After removal of 6 bases from V and 4 bases from J, the junction contained 8 bases not matched to a gene. The CDR3 is made up of 15 amino acids. The DNA of the CDR3 is TGTGCCAGCAGGTTTTCGACAGGGCTTAATGAAAAACTGTTTTTT. The encoded protein is CASRFSTGLNEKLFF.

The chain recombines TRBV7-9 with TRBJ1-2; no firm D call. Between the trimmed V and J ends, which lost 1 base and 1 base, there was a span of 10 bases. This CDR3 region has 15 residues. Germline V lookup: CDR1 SEHNR, CDR2 FQNEAQ (reference sequence). The CDR3 region has the DNA TGTGCCAGCAGCTTAGTGGGGTTCGTTAACTATGGCTACACCTTC. Protein: CASSLVGFVNYGYTF.

The chain recombines TRBV5-6 with TRBJ1-1; TRBD1 agrees at 7 bases. The CDR3 totals 14 residues. Unmatched junction bases numbered 2, after V lost 2 bases and J lost 1 base. Germline values: CDR1 SGHDT, CDR2 YYEEEE. This CDR3 reads CASSFWTGNTEAFF. The CDR3 nucleotides read TGTGCCAGCAGCTTCTGGACAGGGAACACTGAAGCTTTCTTT.

The gene calls are TRBV9 and TRBJ2-3; 10 bases map to TRBD2. The CDR3 contains 18 residues. Germline CDR1 and CDR2: SGDLS and YYNGEE. V lost 4 bases and J lost 3; bases outside the gene matches: 14. The CDR3 loop reads CASSSSGSSGSWTDTQYF. The CDR3 nucleotides read TGTGCCAGCAGCTCCTCCGGGTCTAGCGGGAGCTGGACAGATACGCAGTATTTT.

The rearrangement joins TRBV27 to TRBJ1-1; D is perhaps TRBD1 (6 bases). CDR1 and CDR2 from the germline V gene are MNHEY and SMNVEV (reference sequence). This CDR3 has 12 residues. The germline V and J ends were trimmed by 6 bases and 4 bases, with 9 bases remaining between them. For the CDR3, the DNA is TGTGCCAGCAGGCGGGGGGCCACTGAAGCTTTCTTT. Translating gives CASRRGATEAFF.

This clone was counted between two and nine times. The CDR3 DNA follows: TGTGCCAGCAGCCGAGGACATCGTAATGAAGCTTTCTTT. This translates into CASSRGHRNEAFF. The V and J genes are TRBV13 and TRBJ1-1; possible D gene TRBD1, 5 bases. Trimming took off 5 bases at V and 7 bases at J, with 14 bases between the two ends. Germline CDR1 is PRHDT and CDR2 is FYEKMQ (reference sequence). There are 13 residues in the CDR3.

J is TRBJ2-1 and V is TRBV11-2; 8 bases agree with TRBD2. CDR3 length equals 15 residues. The J segment lost 4 bases and the V segment lost 3 bases, leaving 5 bases of the junction unmatched. Germline V CDR1 and CDR2: SGHAT, FQNNGV. Written as DNA, the CDR3 is TGTGCCAGCAGCTTCTTTGCGGGAGGTTACAATGAGCAGTTCTTC. It codes for CASSFFAGGYNEQFF.

The rearrangement links TRBV30 to TRBJ1-1; D perhaps matches TRBD1 (5 bases). The CDR3 has 14 residues. The V gene's germline CDR1 is GTSNPN and CDR2 SVGIG (reference sequence). Trimming took 0 bases from V and 5 from J, leaving 13 bases between them. CDR3 sequence reads: CAWSVGGVGTEAFF. The CDR3 region has the DNA TGTGCCTGGAGTGTTGGAGGGGTAGGAACTGAAGCTTTCTTT.

This chain connects TRBV29-1 to TRBJ1-2, with D perhaps TRBD1 (6 bases). The CDR3 loop spans 12 amino acids. Germline V gene lookup returns CDR1 SQVTM and CDR2 ANQGSEA. The ends were cut back, 5 bases at V and 8 bases at J, with 15 bases in the middle. The CDR3 loop is CSVPDSTGGYTF. The CDR3 DNA reads TGCAGCGTTCCGGACAGCACTGGGGGCTACACCTTC. Combining the CDR3 with reference TRBV29-1 and TRBJ1-2 gives the whole variable domain SAVISQKPSRDICQRGTSLTIQCQVDSQVTMMFWYRQQPGQSLTLIATANQGSEATYESGFVIDKFPISRPNLTFSTLTVSNMSPEDSSIYLCSVPDSTGGYTFGSGTRLTVV.

This clone has a single count. The chain links TRBV15 to TRBJ2-5, with D perhaps matching TRBD2 (6 bases). The CDR3 length is 16 residues. With 6 bases removed from V and 2 bases from J, the gap between germline ends came to 19 bases. The V gene's germline CDR1 is LNHNV and CDR2 YYDKDF (reference sequence). The CDR3 DNA sequence: TGTGCCACCAGTCGGTGGGAGGTGCGGGAACAAGAGACCCAGTACTTC. It specifies CATSRWEVREQETQYF.

This clone was recorded once. This sequence joins TRBV21-1 and TRBJ1-1. TRBV21-1 is an annotated pseudogene. The CDR3 has 19 residues. CDR3 protein: CASSKVVLGTCGVNTEAFF. CDR3 in DNA: TGTGCCAGCAGCAAGGTTGTACTCGGGACTTGTGGCGTGAACACTGAAGCTTTCTTT.

The chain carries TRBV27 and TRBJ2-7; D is unclear. The germline V gene has CDR1 MNHEY and CDR2 SMNVEV (reference sequence). The V gene lost 4 bases and the J gene lost 3 bases, with 13 bases spanning the gap. This CDR3 contains 14 residues. The CDR3 region has the DNA TGTGCCAGCAGTTCTTCACAACTCGGCTACGAGCAGTACTTC. Protein product: CASSSSQLGYEQYF.

This rearrangement joins TRBV7-3 to TRBJ1-5, with D possibly being TRBD1 (6 bases). The CDR3 spans 17 residues. V lost 4 bases and J 0 bases, leaving 16 bases between the germline ends. The germline gives CDR1 SGHTA, CDR2 FQGTGA. In nucleotides, the CDR3 is TGTGCCAGCAGCTCAGACAGGCTGATCTATAGCAATCAGCCCCAGCATTTT. It codes for CASSSDRLIYSNQPQHF. The full variable domain, with the rest looked up from reference TRBV7-3 and TRBJ1-5, is GAGVSQTPSNKVTEKGKYVELRCDPISGHTALYWYRQSLGQGPEFLIYFQGTGAADDSGLPNDRFFAVRPEGSVSTLKIQRTERGDSAVYLCASSSDRLIYSNQPQHFGDGTRLSIL.

V and J are TRBV13 and TRBJ2-7, with 8 bases that match TRBD1. This CDR3 contains 16 residues. Germline assignment: CDR1 PRHDT and CDR2 FYEKMQ (reference sequence). With 5 bases clipped from V and 2 bases from J, the junction kept 11 bases outside the gene matches. DNA for the CDR3: TGTGCCAGCAGCCAGGGGGCGGGGTTCGGGACCTACGAGCAGTACTTC. Its translation: CASSQGAGFGTYEQYF.

The chain uses TRBV7-2 and TRBJ2-7; no clear D gene. CDR1 is SGHTA, CDR2 FQGNSA, per germline. V was clipped by 1 base and J by 5 bases, with 15 bases between them. The CDR3 length is 15 residues. The CDR3 loop reads CASSLVYGRNDEQYF. The CDR3 nucleotides are TGTGCCAGCAGCTTAGTTTACGGGCGTAATGACGAGCAGTACTTC. The full variable domain, completed using reference TRBV7-2 and TRBJ2-7, is GAGVSQSPSNKVTEKGKDVELRCDPISGHTALYWYRQSLGQGLEFLIYFQGNSAPDKSGLPSDRFSAERTGGSVSTLTIQRTQQEDSAVYLCASSLVYGRNDEQYFGPGTRLTVT.

V gene TRBV30 combines with J gene TRBJ2-1, with 11 bases that match TRBD1. CDR1 and CDR2 (germline): GTSNPN, SVGIG (reference sequence). The CDR3 runs 14 residues. V gave up 5 bases and J gave up 8 bases; unmatched junction bases: 8. The chain's CDR3 is CAWYGTGGGDEQFF. The CDR3 DNA is TGTGCCTGGTACGGGACAGGGGGGGGCGATGAGCAGTTCTTC.

This sequence joins TRBV10-3 and TRBJ2-5, with TRBD2 identical over 15 bases. The germline gives CDR1 ENHRY, CDR2 SYGVKD. V gave up 2 bases and J gave up 9 bases; unmatched junction bases: 10. This CDR3 is 17 amino acids long. The CDR3: CAISEPGLAGGLGAQYF. As DNA, the CDR3 is TGTGCCATCAGTGAGCCAGGACTAGCGGGAGGGCTGGGGGCCCAGTACTTC.

The rearrangement links TRBV28 to TRBJ1-2; possible D gene TRBD1, 5 bases. The CDR3 contains 14 residues. Germline CDR1 is MDHEN and CDR2 is SYDVKM. The V and J ends lost 6 bases and 8 bases respectively, with 19 bases between them. The CDR3 loop reads CASSFTGTKGGYTF. CDR3 DNA: TGTGCCAGCAGCTTTACCGGGACTAAGGGGGGCTACACCTTC.

CDR3 DNA sequence: TGTGCCGCTCGGACAGATTTAAATCAGCCCCAGCATTTT. The encoded protein is CAARTDLNQPQHF. V usage is TRBV28 and J usage is TRBJ1-5, with a possible D match to TRBD1 (6 bases). The V and J ends lost 11 bases and 4 bases respectively, with 15 bases between them. Germline CDR1 is MDHEN and CDR2 is SYDVKM. The CDR3 is made up of 13 amino acids.

This clone has only one observation. This sequence joins TRBV7-2 and TRBJ1-3; D unresolved. V lost 7 bases and J lost 0, with 13 bases in between. Germline V gene sequence: CDR1 SGHTA, CDR2 FQGNSA. The CDR3 has 15 residues. The CDR3 bases are TGTGCCAGCACCCTAGCCGGGTACTCTGGAAACACCATATATTTT. It codes for CASTLAGYSGNTIYF.

The chain carries TRBV7-2 and TRBJ2-1; no definite D call. The CDR3 sequence is 12 residues long. Germline V gene lookup returns CDR1 SGHTA and CDR2 FQGNSA. Trimming took 5 bases from V and 4 from J, leaving 6 bases between them. CDR3 in DNA: TGTGCCAGCAGCCCCGGTTACAATGAGCAGTTCTTC. This gives the protein CASSPGYNEQFF.

This rearrangement joins TRBV19 to TRBJ2-2, with D perhaps TRBD2 (5 bases). The CDR3 spans 16 residues. The germline V gene encodes CDR1 LNHDA and CDR2 SQIVND (reference sequence). Trimming stripped 3 bases from V and 4 bases from J, with 15 bases between. The CDR3 DNA is TGTGCCAGTAGTATGGACCTAGCAGTAGCCACCGGGGAGCTGTTTTTT. The encoded protein is CASSMDLAVATGELFF.

This clone was seen only once. J is TRBJ2-1 and V is TRBV11-2; weak D call: TRBD2 (6 bases). V was clipped by 5 bases and J by 2 bases, with 13 bases between them. CDR1 is SGHAT, CDR2 FQNNGV, per germline. This CDR3 is built from 15 residues. This CDR3 reads CASSTGTGTYNEQFF. CDR3 in DNA: TGTGCCAGCAGCACCGGGACTGGTACCTACAATGAGCAGTTCTTC.

V and J are TRBV2 and TRBJ1-1, with a possible D match to TRBD1 (5 bases). Per the germline V gene, CDR1 is SNHLY and CDR2 is FYNNEI. Trimming left V 7 bases short and J 1 base short, with 10 bases between. The CDR3 contains 13 residues. The CDR3 region has the DNA TGTGCCAGCATGTTGGGGGAGAACACTGAAGCTTTCTTT. It specifies CASMLGENTEAFF.

This clone was seen only once. This rearrangement joins TRBV19 to TRBJ2-2; the D gene is possibly TRBD1 (6 bases). This CDR3 spans 15 amino acids. CDR1 LNHDA and CDR2 SQIVND come from the germline V gene (reference sequence). Deletions cut 8 bases from V and 6 bases from J, with 19 bases between. The DNA for the CDR3 is TGTGCCAGTTTAAACCCCTTAAAGGGGGCCGGGGAGCTGTTTTTT. Translation gives CASLNPLKGAGELFF.